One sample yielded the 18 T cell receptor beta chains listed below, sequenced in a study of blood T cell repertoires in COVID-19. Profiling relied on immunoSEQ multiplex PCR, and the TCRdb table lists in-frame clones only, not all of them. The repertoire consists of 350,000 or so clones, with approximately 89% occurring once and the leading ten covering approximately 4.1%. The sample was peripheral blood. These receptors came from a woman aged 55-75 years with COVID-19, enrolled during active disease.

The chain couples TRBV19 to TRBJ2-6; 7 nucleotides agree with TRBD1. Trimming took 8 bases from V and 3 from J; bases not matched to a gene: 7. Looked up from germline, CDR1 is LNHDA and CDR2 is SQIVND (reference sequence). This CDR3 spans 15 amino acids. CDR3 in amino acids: CASRGRGNGANVLTF. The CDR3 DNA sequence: TGTGCCAGTCGCGGCAGGGGGAATGGGGCCAACGTCCTGACTTTC.

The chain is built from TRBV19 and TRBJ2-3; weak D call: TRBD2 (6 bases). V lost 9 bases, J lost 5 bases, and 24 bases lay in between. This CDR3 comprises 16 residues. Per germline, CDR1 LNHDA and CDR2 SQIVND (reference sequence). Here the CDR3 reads CASTVGSGRRGDTQYF. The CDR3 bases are TGTGCCAGCACGGTGGGGTCAGGGAGGAGAGGAGATACGCAGTATTTT.

In DNA, the CDR3 is TGTGCCAGCATAGAGAGAGCCCAAGAGACCCAGTACTTC. It yields the protein CASIERAQETQYF. V usage is TRBV2 and J usage is TRBJ2-5; no firm D call. The CDR3 is 13 amino acids. Germline V gene lookup returns CDR1 SNHLY and CDR2 FYNNEI. Trimming removed 7 bases at V and 1 base at J, with 10 bases between.

The CDR3 here is CASGWGGLEAFF. In DNA form, the CDR3 reads TGTGCCAGTGGATGGGGGGGACTTGAAGCTTTCTTT. The chain joins TRBV3-1 (or the pseudogene TRBV3-2) to TRBJ1-1; D might be TRBD1 (5 bases). Trimming shortened V by 9 bases and J by 7 bases, and 15 bases separated the two germline ends. This CDR3 has 12 amino acids. The germline V gene has CDR1 LGHDT and CDR2 YNNKEL (reference sequence).

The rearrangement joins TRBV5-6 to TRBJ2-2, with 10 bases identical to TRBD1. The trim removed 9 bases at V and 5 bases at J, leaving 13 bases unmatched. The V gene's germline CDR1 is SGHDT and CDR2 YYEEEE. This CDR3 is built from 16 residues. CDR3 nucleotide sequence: TGTGCCACCCTTAGGCGGGGACAGGGGCTTACCGGGGAGCTGTTTTTT. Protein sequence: CATLRRGQGLTGELFF. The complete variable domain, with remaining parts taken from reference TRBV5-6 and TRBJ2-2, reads DAGVTQSPTHLIKTRGQQVTLRCSPKSGHDTVSWYQQALGQGPQFIFQYYEEEERQRGNFPDRFSGHQFPNYSSELNVNALLLGDSALYLCATLRRGQGLTGELFFGEGSRLTVL.

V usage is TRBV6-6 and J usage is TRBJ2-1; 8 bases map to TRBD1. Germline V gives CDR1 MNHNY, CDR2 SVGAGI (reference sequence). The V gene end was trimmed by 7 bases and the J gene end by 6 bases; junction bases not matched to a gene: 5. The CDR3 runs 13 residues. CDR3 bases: TGTGCCAGCAACCGACAGGGGTCCAATGAGCAGTTCTTC. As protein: CASNRQGSNEQFF.

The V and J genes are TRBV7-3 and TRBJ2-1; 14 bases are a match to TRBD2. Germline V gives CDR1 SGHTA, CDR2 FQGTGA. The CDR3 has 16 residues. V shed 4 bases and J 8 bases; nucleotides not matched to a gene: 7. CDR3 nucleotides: TGTGCCAGCAGCTCCGGGACTAGCGGGGGTTTCGATGAGCAGTTCTTC. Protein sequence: CASSSGTSGGFDEQFF.

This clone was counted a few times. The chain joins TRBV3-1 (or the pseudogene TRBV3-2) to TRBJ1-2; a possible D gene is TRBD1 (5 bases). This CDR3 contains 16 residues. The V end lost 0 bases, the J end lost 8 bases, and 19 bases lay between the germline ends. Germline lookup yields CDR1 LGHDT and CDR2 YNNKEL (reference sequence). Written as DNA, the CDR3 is TGTGCCAGCAGCCAAGAGGGGGTCGGAGGGGCGCGAGGCTACACCTTC. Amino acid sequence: CASSQEGVGGARGYTF.

CDR3 sequence reads: CASSQERGGDRETQYF. CDR3 in DNA: TGCGCCAGCAGCCAAGAGCGCGGGGGGGATAGGGAGACCCAGTACTTC. The J gene is TRBJ2-5, the V gene TRBV4-1, with 9 bases aligning to TRBD2. This CDR3 spans 16 amino acids. With 0 bases clipped from V and 5 bases from J, the junction kept 7 bases outside the gene matches. Germline V CDR1 and CDR2: MGHRA, YSYEKL.

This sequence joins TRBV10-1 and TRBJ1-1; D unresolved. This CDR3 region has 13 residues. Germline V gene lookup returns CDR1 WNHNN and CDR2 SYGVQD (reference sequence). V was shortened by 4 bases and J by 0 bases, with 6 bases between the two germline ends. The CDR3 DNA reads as TGCGCCAGCAGTGGTAATTTGAACACTGAAGCTTTCTTT. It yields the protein CASSGNLNTEAFF.

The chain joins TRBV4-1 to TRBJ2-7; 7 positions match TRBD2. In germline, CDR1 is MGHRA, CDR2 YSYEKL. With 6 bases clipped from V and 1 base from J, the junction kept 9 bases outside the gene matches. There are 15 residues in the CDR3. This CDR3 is CASSQIWTRSYEQYF. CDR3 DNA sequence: TGCGCCAGCAGTCAGATCTGGACTAGGTCCTACGAGCAGTACTTC.

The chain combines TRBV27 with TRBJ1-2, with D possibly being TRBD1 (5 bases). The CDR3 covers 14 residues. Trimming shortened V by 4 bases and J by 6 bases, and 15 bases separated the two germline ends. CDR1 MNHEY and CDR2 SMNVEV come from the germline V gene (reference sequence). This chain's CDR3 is CASSYREGRDGYTF. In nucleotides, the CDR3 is TGTGCCAGCAGTTACCGGGAGGGGAGGGATGGCTACACCTTC.

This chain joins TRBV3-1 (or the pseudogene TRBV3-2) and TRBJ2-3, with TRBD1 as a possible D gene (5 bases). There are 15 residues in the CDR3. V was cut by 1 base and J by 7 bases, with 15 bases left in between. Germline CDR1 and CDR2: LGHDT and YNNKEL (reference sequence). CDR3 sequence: CASSQGSDTPNTQYF. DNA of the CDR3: TGTGCCAGCAGCCAAGGTTCGGACACACCCAATACGCAGTATTTT.

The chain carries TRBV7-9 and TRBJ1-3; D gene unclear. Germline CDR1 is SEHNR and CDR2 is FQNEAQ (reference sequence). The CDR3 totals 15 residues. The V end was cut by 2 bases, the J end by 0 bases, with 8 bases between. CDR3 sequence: CASSLKGSSGNTIYF. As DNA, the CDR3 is TGTGCCAGCAGCTTAAAAGGGAGCTCTGGAAACACCATATATTTT.

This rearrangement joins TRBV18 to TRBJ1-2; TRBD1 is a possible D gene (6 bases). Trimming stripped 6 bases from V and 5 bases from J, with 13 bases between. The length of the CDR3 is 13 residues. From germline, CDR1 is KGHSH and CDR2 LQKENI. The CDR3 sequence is CASSQGTSYGYTF. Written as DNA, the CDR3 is TGTGCCAGCTCCCAAGGGACAAGTTATGGCTACACCTTC.

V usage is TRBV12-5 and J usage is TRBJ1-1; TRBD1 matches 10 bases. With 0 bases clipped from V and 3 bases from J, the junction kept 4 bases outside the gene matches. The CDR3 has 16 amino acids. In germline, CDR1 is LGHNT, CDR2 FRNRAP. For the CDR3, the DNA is TGTGCTAGTGGTTTGGTCCCCGGGACAGGGGACACTGAAGCTTTCTTT. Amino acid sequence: CASGLVPGTGDTEAFF.

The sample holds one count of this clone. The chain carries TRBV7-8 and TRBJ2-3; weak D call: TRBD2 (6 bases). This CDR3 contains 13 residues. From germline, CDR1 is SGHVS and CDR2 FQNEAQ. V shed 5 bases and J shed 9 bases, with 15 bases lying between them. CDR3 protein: CASSPGWGETQYF. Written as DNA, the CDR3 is TGTGCCAGCAGCCCTGGATGGGGGGAAACGCAGTATTTT. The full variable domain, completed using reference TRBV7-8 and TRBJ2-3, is GAGVSQSPRYKVAKRGQDVALRCDPISGHVSLFWYQQALGQGPEFLTYFQNEAQLDKSGLPSDRFFAERPEGSVSTLKIQRTQQEDSAVYLCASSPGWGETQYFGPGTRLTVL.

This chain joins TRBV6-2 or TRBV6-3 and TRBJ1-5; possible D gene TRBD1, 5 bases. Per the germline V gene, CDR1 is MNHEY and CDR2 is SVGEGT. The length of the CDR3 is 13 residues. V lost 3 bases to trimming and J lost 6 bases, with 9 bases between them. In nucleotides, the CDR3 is TGTGCCAGCAGTTATATGGGGGGTCAGCCCCAGCATTTT. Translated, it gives CASSYMGGQPQHF.